One and the same sample provided the 22 T cell receptor beta chains below, sequenced in a study of blood T cell repertoires in COVID-19. The table came from immunoSEQ multiplex PCR; TCRdb's copy has only in-frame clones and leaves some out. The sample has roughly 90,000 clones, roughly 88% seen once. The specimen was peripheral blood. The source of these receptors is a human donor in a cohort sampled during active COVID-19.

This clone was seen a handful of times. This sequence joins TRBV28 and TRBJ2-3; TRBD2 is a possible D gene (6 bases). Germline V gene lookup returns CDR1 MDHEN and CDR2 SYDVKM. The CDR3 runs to 15 residues. Trimming stripped 5 bases from V and 0 bases from J, with 12 bases between. CDR3 in amino acids: CASSPQGLSTDTQYF. DNA of the CDR3: TGTGCCAGCAGTCCCCAGGGACTGAGCACAGATACGCAGTATTTT.

Details on this clone: An end of the junction does not agree with germline; a read error may underlie this. This sequence joins TRBV18 and TRBJ2-7; perhaps TRBD1 as D (5 bases). This CDR3 is 12 amino acids long. In germline, CDR1 is KGHSH, CDR2 LQKENI. DNA of the CDR3: TGTGCCAGCTCACCAAGGGGCCTAGATGTTAACTTC. This codes for CASSPRGLDVNF.

The gene calls are TRBV19 and TRBJ2-1; D is perhaps TRBD2 (5 bases). The CDR3 is 15 amino acids. The V and J ends lost 6 bases and 2 bases respectively, with 14 bases between them. Germline V CDR1 and CDR2: LNHDA, SQIVND (reference sequence). The CDR3 reads CASSRWMGAYNEQFF. CDR3 coding DNA: TGTGCCAGTAGCCGCTGGATGGGAGCCTACAATGAGCAGTTCTTC.

The chain combines TRBV5-5 with TRBJ2-7; D might be TRBD2 (7 bases). The CDR3 is 15 amino acids. Trimming cost V 5 bases and J 0 bases, with 15 bases left between them. The germline V gene has CDR1 SGHKS and CDR2 YYEKEE (reference sequence). The CDR3: CASRDPRGLSYEQYF. CDR3 DNA sequence: TGTGCCAGCAGGGACCCGCGGGGGCTCTCCTACGAGCAGTACTTC.

The V and J genes are TRBV7-2 and TRBJ2-1, with 11 nucleotides matching TRBD2. Germline V gene sequence: CDR1 SGHTA, CDR2 FQGNSA. The V gene end was trimmed by 6 bases and the J gene end by 3 bases; junction bases not matched to a gene: 10. This CDR3 is 17 amino acids long. CDR3 sequence: CASRPRLAGYIYNEQFF. The CDR3 bases are TGTGCCAGCAGACCACGACTAGCGGGGTATATCTACAATGAGCAGTTCTTC.

About this clone: Different DNA sequences within this sample yield the same CDR3. The chain has TRBV2 and TRBJ2-7; D gene uncertain. Germline V gives CDR1 SNHLY, CDR2 FYNNEI. There are 11 residues in the CDR3. V was cut by 6 bases and J by 1 base, with 4 bases left in between. CDR3 in DNA: TGTGCCAGCAGCCCGTCCTACGAGCAGTACTTC. Translation: CASSPSYEQYF.

This chain joins TRBV29-1 and TRBJ2-1; 7 bases map to TRBD1. Germline CDR1 and CDR2: SQVTM and ANQGSEA. The trim removed 5 bases at V and 2 bases at J, leaving 3 bases unmatched. The CDR3 is 13 amino acids. The CDR3 sequence is CSVPGGPYNEQFF. DNA of the CDR3: TGCAGCGTTCCAGGGGGTCCCTACAATGAGCAGTTCTTC.

The chain uses TRBV5-1 and TRBJ2-7; D is unclear. V gave up 0 bases and J gave up 4 bases, with 8 bases separating them. CDR3 size: 13 residues. Germline assignment: CDR1 SGHRS and CDR2 YFSETQ. CDR3 in DNA: TGCGCCAGCAGCTTGGATACCGGGTACGAGCAGTACTTC. This sequence encodes CASSLDTGYEQYF.

This clone was counted a few times. The chain recombines TRBV27 with TRBJ2-2, with D perhaps TRBD2 (6 bases). The CDR3 runs 13 residues. V was trimmed by 6 bases and J by 4 bases, leaving 9 bases between them. Per germline, CDR1 MNHEY and CDR2 SMNVEV (reference sequence). DNA of the CDR3: TGTGCCAGCAGACGGAGGGCCACCGGGGAGCTGTTTTTT. Residues: CASRRRATGELFF.

This clone was recorded once. The chain is built from TRBV19 and TRBJ2-3, with TRBD1 matching over 9 bases. Losses at the gene ends were 3 bases for V and 6 bases for J; bases not matched to a gene: 10. The CDR3 runs to 16 residues. The germline CDR1 and CDR2 sequences are LNHDA and SQIVND (reference sequence). CDR3 residues: CASSMDSGQGKDTQYF. In DNA form, the CDR3 reads TGTGCCAGTAGTATGGACTCGGGACAGGGAAAGGATACGCAGTATTTT.

The genes are TRBV7-8 and TRBJ2-4; possibly TRBD1 for D (6 bases). The CDR3 runs 15 residues. With 4 bases removed from V and 1 base from J, the gap between germline ends came to 11 bases. Germline-derived CDR1 and CDR2 are SGHVS and FQNEAQ. CDR3 coding DNA: TGTGCCAGCAGCTCAAAAGGACAGGCCAAAAACATTCAGTACTTC. Its translation: CASSSKGQAKNIQYF.

This clone was seen once. Sequence at one end of the junction differs from germline and may be a read error. The genes are TRBV5-1 and TRBJ1-2, with no clear D. Germline loops: CDR1 SGHRS, CDR2 YFSETQ. This CDR3 contains 12 residues. CDR3 protein: CASSLDNSGYTF. CDR3 nucleotides: TGCGCCAGCAGCTTGGATAACTCTGGCTACACCTTC.

The chain couples TRBV7-9 to TRBJ2-3; unclear D gene. CDR1 is SEHNR, CDR2 FQNEAQ, per germline (reference sequence). The CDR3 spans 15 residues. Trimming stripped 5 bases from V and 2 bases from J, with 14 bases between. CDR3 residues: CASSARLGNTDTQYF. DNA of the CDR3: TGTGCCAGCAGCGCCCGTCTAGGTAACACAGATACGCAGTATTTT.

The chain carries TRBV5-4 and TRBJ2-5; D may be TRBD2 (6 bases). The CDR3 is 15 amino acids. Trimming shortened V by 0 bases and J by 6 bases, and 15 bases separated the two germline ends. Germline V gives CDR1 SGHNT, CDR2 YYREEE (reference sequence). CDR3 loop: CASSLAIGGEKTQYF. The CDR3 DNA follows: TGTGCCAGCAGCTTGGCCATCGGGGGAGAAAAGACCCAGTACTTC.

With regard to this clone: One end of the junction varies from germline; a read error may be responsible. The chain employs TRBV2 and TRBJ2-3; 7 bases are a match to TRBD1. This CDR3 has 15 amino acids. Per germline, CDR1 SNHLY and CDR2 FYNNEI. The CDR3 sequence is CASREGTASTDTQYF. The CDR3 nucleotides are TGTGCCAGCAGGGAAGGGACAGCTAGCACAGATACGCAGTATTTT.

This sequence joins TRBV27 and TRBJ2-5, with a tentative D call TRBD1 (5 bases). V was pared by 0 bases and J by 5 bases, with 10 bases between. The CDR3 contains 14 residues. CDR1 is MNHEY and CDR2 is SMNVEV in the germline V gene (reference sequence). The CDR3 reads CASSLSGAWETQYF. DNA for the CDR3: TGTGCCAGCAGTTTATCAGGGGCTTGGGAGACCCAGTACTTC.

The J gene is TRBJ2-7, the V gene TRBV30; 7 bases agree with TRBD1. This CDR3 is built from 13 residues. Germline assignment: CDR1 GTSNPN and CDR2 SVGIG (reference sequence). Unmatched junction bases numbered 3, after V lost 4 bases and J lost 0 bases. DNA for the CDR3: TGTGCCTGGACAGGGGGTCTCTCCTACGAGCAGTACTTC. It yields the protein CAWTGGLSYEQYF.

This clone was seen only once. The chain has TRBV28 and TRBJ2-1; 12 positions agree with TRBD1. The CDR3 contains 15 residues. J was trimmed by 10 bases and V by 8 bases; bases with no gene match: 12. Germline loops: CDR1 MDHEN, CDR2 SYDVKM. The CDR3 sequence is CASLTPGTGGREQFF. The DNA for the CDR3 is TGTGCCAGCCTTACCCCCGGGACAGGGGGCAGGGAGCAGTTCTTC.

The gene calls are TRBV2 and TRBJ2-5, with TRBD2 identical over 13 bases. Trimming took 1 base from V and 5 from J; bases not matched to a gene: 4. The CDR3 runs 16 residues. Germline V gives CDR1 SNHLY, CDR2 FYNNEI. CDR3 region: CASSEELAGGPETQYF. For the CDR3, the DNA is TGTGCCAGCAGTGAAGAACTAGCGGGGGGGCCGGAGACCCAGTACTTC. The entire variable domain, with the rest obtained from reference TRBV2 and TRBJ2-5, is as follows: EPEVTQTPSHQVTQMGQEVILRCVPISNHLYFYWYRQILGQKVEFLVSFYNNEISEKSEIFDDQFSVERPDGSNFTLKIRSTKLEDSAMYFCASSEELAGGPETQYFGPGTRLLVL.

V usage is TRBV28 and J usage is TRBJ1-1; 9 bases align to TRBD1. Per the germline V gene, CDR1 is MDHEN and CDR2 is SYDVKM. Trimming cost V 8 bases and J 3 bases; bases outside gene matches: 10. The CDR3 loop spans 15 amino acids. The CDR3 DNA reads as TGTGCCAGCGAGGGACAGGGACTCAGGGACACTGAAGCTTTCTTT. Residues: CASEGQGLRDTEAFF.

The chain uses TRBV30 and TRBJ1-5; D gene unclear. Per the germline V gene, CDR1 is GTSNPN and CDR2 is SVGIG (reference sequence). The CDR3 is 13 amino acids. V was shortened by 0 bases and J by 1 base, with 4 bases between the two germline ends. CDR3 sequence (DNA): TGTGCCTGGAGTGTACAGAGCAATCAGCCCCAGCATTTT. Residues: CAWSVQSNQPQHF.

The chain couples TRBV13 to TRBJ2-3, with D possibly being TRBD2 (5 bases). This CDR3 has 17 residues. The germline gives CDR1 PRHDT, CDR2 FYEKMQ (reference sequence). Trimming cost V 0 bases and J 3 bases, with 16 bases left between them. CDR3 in DNA: TGTGCCAGCAGCTTAGGCGGCAGCCGGGGAAGGACAGATACGCAGTATTTT. Encoded protein: CASSLGGSRGRTDTQYF. Full variable domain (missing parts from reference TRBV13 and TRBJ2-3): AAGVIQSPRHLIKEKRETATLKCYPIPRHDTVYWYQQGPGQDPQFLISFYEKMQSDKGSIPDRFSAQQFSDYHSELNMSSLELGDSALYFCASSLGGSRGRTDTQYFGPGTRLTVL.